This TCR beta chain emerged from a study of T cells in Graves' hyperthyroidism and ophthalmopathy. The definition of stable Graves' hyperthyroidism was no ophthalmopathy progression within 18 months. PBMCs came from more than 9.5 ml fresh peripheral blood. Amplification of TCR beta CDR3 regions was performed using RNA transcripts as template. Initially, a first-round RT-PCR of the TCR CDR3 employed the HTBI primer set. Each CDR3 protein is one row after TCRdb ran MiXCR on the multiplex PCR reads. The sample consists of some 620,000 distinct CDR3 sequences, around 15% of them appearing once. There are 15 residues in the CDR3. Trimming at V came to 3 bases and at J to 8 bases, leaving 10 bases not matched to a gene. CDR1 and CDR2 (germline): SGHRS, YFSETQ.

Specimen: blood. The chain employs TRBV5-1 and TRBJ2-1; 8 positions agree with TRBD2. The origin of this receptor is a woman in her twenties or thirties with Graves' hyperthyroidism. The CDR3 DNA sequence: TGCGCCAGCAGCTCGGCCCCGGGGGGGGGCGATGAGCAGTTCTTC. Translation gives CASSSAPGGGDEQFF.